The present T cell receptor beta chain was sequenced within a study of blood T cells in healthy people across ages. Through a sample-barcoded 5' primer and a J-beta primer mix, a second PCR was run for roughly 6 to 12 cycles. One entry per CDR3 protein results from TCRdb running MiXCR on the 5' RACE reads. This table holds almost 300,000 distinct CDR3 sequences, 25% to 30% found once. This clonotype was found a few times. The V gene end was trimmed by 6 bases and the J gene end by 2 bases; junction bases not matched to a gene: 6. Germline assignment: CDR1 SQVTM and CDR2 ANQGSEA. The CDR3 length is 14 residues.

The sequence derives from a woman in her 70s in good health. Sequencing was done on a sample of blood. This chain joins TRBV29-1 and TRBJ2-3; 9 bases match TRBD1. The CDR3 DNA reads TGCAGCGTCGGCGGACAGGGGACCACAGATACGCAGTATTTT. It codes for CSVGGQGTTDTQYF.